This T cell receptor (beta chain) was found in a study of blood T cell repertoires in COVID-19. Study details: Donors in the United States, Italy and Spain gave samples during acute or convalescent COVID-19. Sources were T cells, B-cell-depleted T cells, or PBMCs; the material itself was cDNA or gDNA.

This clone was seen only a few times. V lost 3 bases and J 5 bases, leaving 11 bases between the germline ends. From germline, CDR1 is SGDLS and CDR2 YYNGEE. This CDR3 spans 13 amino acids. Original data processing: For nucleated cells, counts were estimated from reference gene primer amplification. Generated by immunoSEQ multiplex PCR, the TCRdb table keeps only in-frame clones and is missing some. D and trimming come from the DNA, and the V and J calls and clone size come from that table. The table records over 55,000 clones, about 90% of them present only once. The origin of this receptor is a human donor in a cohort sampled during active COVID-19. The rearrangement joins TRBV9 to TRBJ1-1; D possibly corresponds to TRBD1 (5 bases). Sequencing was done on a sample of peripheral blood. Written as DNA, the CDR3 is TGTGCCAGCAGCGAAAGCGGGGGGACTGAAGCTTTCTTT. It codes for CASSESGGTEAFF.